Listed here are 17 T cell receptor beta chains from one sample, sequenced in a study of cytomegalovirus exposure and HLA in healthy donors. Only in-frame clones appear in the TCRdb table, and some are missing; sequencing was by immunoSEQ multiplex PCR. The sample has 85,000 to 90,000 clones, approximately 96% seen once. Sequenced: PBMCs. The receptors originated from a man between 18 and 29 years old in good health and CMV-seronegative.

The chain recombines TRBV27 with TRBJ2-1; D remains ambiguous. The CDR3 is 15 amino acids. With 1 base removed from V and 0 bases from J, the gap between germline ends came to 7 bases. Germline CDR1 is MNHEY and CDR2 is SMNVEV (reference sequence). CDR3 nucleotide sequence: TGTGCCAGCAGTTTATACCCGGGCTCCTACAATGAGCAGTTCTTC. Translating gives CASSLYPGSYNEQFF.

The V gene is TRBV18, the J gene TRBJ2-1, with 10 bases fitting TRBD2. There are 16 residues in the CDR3. Looked up from germline, CDR1 is KGHSH and CDR2 is LQKENI. The V segment lost 3 bases and the J segment 3 bases; nucleotides outside the gene matches: 5. CDR3 bases: TGTGCCAGCTCACCGGTCGGGACTAGCGTCTACAATGAGCAGTTCTTC. Translation: CASSPVGTSVYNEQFF.

The V and J genes are TRBV27 and TRBJ2-1; tentatively, D is TRBD2 (5 bases). The CDR3 has 13 amino acids. From germline, CDR1 is MNHEY and CDR2 SMNVEV (reference sequence). Trimming took 8 bases from V and 1 from J, leaving 9 bases between them. In nucleotides, the CDR3 is TGTGCCAGCGGGTCGGGATCCTACAATGAGCAGTTCTTC. It codes for CASGSGSYNEQFF.

The chain combines TRBV6-5 with TRBJ1-1; TRBD1 aligns across 7 bases. Per the germline V gene, CDR1 is MNHEY and CDR2 is SVGAGI. After removal of 4 bases from V and 8 bases from J, the junction contained 7 bases not matched to a gene. There are 13 residues in the CDR3. For the CDR3, the DNA is TGTGCCAGCAGTTCTAGGGGGCTCCGCGAAGCTTTCTTT. This sequence encodes CASSSRGLREAFF.

This chain links TRBV28 with TRBJ2-3, with 7 bases lining up with TRBD2. The CDR3 totals 17 residues. V gave up 2 bases and J gave up 6 bases; unmatched junction bases: 14. Germline V gene lookup returns CDR1 MDHEN and CDR2 SYDVKM. The CDR3 DNA follows: TGTGCCAGCAGTTTAGGGGCTCGCGGGAGAGTCTACGATACGCAGTATTTT. This translates into CASSLGARGRVYDTQYF.

The chain is built from TRBV5-8 and TRBJ2-3; TRBD1 might be the D (5 bases). The CDR3 has 13 residues. Per germline, CDR1 SGHTS and CDR2 YDEGEE. V was shortened by 2 bases and J by 2 bases, with 6 bases between the two germline ends. The CDR3 sequence: CASSLGDTDTQYF. In DNA, the CDR3 is TGTGCCAGCAGCTTAGGGGACACAGATACGCAGTATTTT.

J is TRBJ2-2 and V is TRBV5-1, with TRBD2 matching over 8 bases. V shed 4 bases, J shed 1 base, and the junction held 15 bases outside the gene matches. CDR1 and CDR2 from the germline V gene are SGHRS and YFSETQ. CDR3 size: 19 residues. The CDR3 sequence: CASSPDGRGGLGNTGELFF. In nucleotides, the CDR3 is TGCGCCAGCAGCCCGGATGGTCGGGGGGGCCTCGGGAACACCGGGGAGCTGTTTTTT.

The chain has TRBV2 and TRBJ2-7; D gene ambiguous. The CDR3 has 14 residues. Looked up from germline, CDR1 is SNHLY and CDR2 is FYNNEI. The germline V and J ends were trimmed by 7 bases and 2 bases, with 15 bases remaining between them. For the CDR3, the DNA is TGTGCCAGCACCACGCGGCATCAAACCTACGAGCAGTACTTC. Translated, it gives CASTTRHQTYEQYF. The whole variable domain, remainder taken from reference TRBV2 and TRBJ2-7, is EPEVTQTPSHQVTQMGQEVILRCVPISNHLYFYWYRQILGQKVEFLVSFYNNEISEKSEIFDDQFSVERPDGSNFTLKIRSTKLEDSAMYFCASTTRHQTYEQYFGPGTRLTVT.

The V gene is TRBV7-9, the J gene TRBJ2-1, with TRBD2 identical over 8 bases. This CDR3 is built from 16 residues. Germline V gene lookup returns CDR1 SEHNR and CDR2 FQNEAQ (reference sequence). V lost 1 base to trimming and J lost 5 bases; unmatched junction nucleotides: 7. The CDR3 is CASSLGRLAGNNEQFF. For the CDR3, the DNA is TGTGCCAGCAGCTTAGGTCGGCTAGCGGGTAACAATGAGCAGTTCTTC.

The V call is TRBV7-3, the J call TRBJ1-2, with a possible D match to TRBD1 (6 bases). This CDR3 is 15 amino acids long. V shed 4 bases and J shed 5 bases, with 17 bases lying between them. Per germline, CDR1 SGHTA and CDR2 FQGTGA. CDR3 nucleotide sequence: TGTGCCAGCAGCTCGACTACGACAGGAAGATATGGCTACACCTTC. This codes for CASSSTTTGRYGYTF.

The chain uses TRBV5-3 and TRBJ1-3; TRBD1 agrees at 11 bases. TRBV5-3 is an ORF, with its function uncertain. With 4 bases clipped from V and 0 bases from J, the junction kept 3 bases outside the gene matches. The CDR3 contains 16 residues. The chain's CDR3 is CARSPGTGGSGNTIYF. The CDR3 region has the DNA TGTGCCAGAAGCCCAGGGACAGGGGGCTCTGGAAACACCATATATTTT.

This chain connects TRBV4-1 to TRBJ2-7; D gene ambiguous. V was pared by 0 bases and J by 0 bases, with 9 bases between. In germline, CDR1 is MGHRA, CDR2 YSYEKL. The CDR3 is 15 residues long. In DNA form, the CDR3 reads TGCGCCAGCAGCCAAGAACCTAGGTCCTCCTACGAGCAGTACTTC. Its translation: CASSQEPRSSYEQYF.

The CDR3 region has the DNA TGTGCCAGCACCTTGGACAGCAAGCTTGGCCAGCCCCAGCATTTT. Translating gives CASTLDSKLGQPQHF. The V gene is TRBV27, the J gene TRBJ1-5; perhaps TRBD1 as D (6 bases). This CDR3 has 15 residues. Trimming took 7 bases from V and 7 from J, leaving 20 bases between them. Per germline, CDR1 MNHEY and CDR2 SMNVEV (reference sequence).

V usage is TRBV7-9 and J usage is TRBJ2-2; D remains ambiguous. V lost 5 bases, J lost 6 bases, and 10 bases lay in between. Germline loops: CDR1 SEHNR, CDR2 FQNEAQ (reference sequence). CDR3 size: 13 residues. CDR3 nucleotide sequence: TGTGCCAGCAGCCCATTGACACCCGGGGAGCTGTTTTTT. It yields the protein CASSPLTPGELFF.

This chain links TRBV9 with TRBJ1-1; 7 positions match TRBD1. Per the germline V gene, CDR1 is SGDLS and CDR2 is YYNGEE. V shed 4 bases and J 1 base; nucleotides not matched to a gene: 7. This CDR3 spans 15 amino acids. This CDR3 reads CASSQSGGTNTEAFF. The CDR3 coding sequence is TGTGCCAGCAGCCAATCAGGGGGAACGAACACTGAAGCTTTCTTT. The full variable domain, in which reference TRBV9 and TRBJ1-1 provide the parts outside the CDR3, is DSGVTQTPKHLITATGQRVTLRCSPRSGDLSVYWYQQSLDQGLQFLIQYYNGEERAKGNILERFSAQQFPDLHSELNLSSLELGDSALYFCASSQSGGTNTEAFFGQGTRLTVV.

This chain links TRBV5-1 with TRBJ1-2; D is ambiguous. The CDR3 spans 15 residues. Germline V CDR1 and CDR2: SGHRS, YFSETQ. V was pared by 0 bases and J by 6 bases, with 15 bases between. The CDR3 spells CASSLVEGGINGYTF. The CDR3 DNA sequence: TGCGCCAGCAGCTTGGTGGAGGGAGGAATCAATGGCTACACCTTC.

CDR3 sequence: CATNSGPYNEQFF. The CDR3 region has the DNA TGTGCCACCAATAGCGGGCCCTACAATGAGCAGTTCTTC. The rearrangement joins TRBV13 to TRBJ2-1, with 7 bases matching TRBD2. Germline V gene lookup returns CDR1 PRHDT and CDR2 FYEKMQ (reference sequence). The junction had 5 bases not matched to a gene; V was cut back by 10 bases and J by 2 bases. The CDR3 length is 13 residues.